The present entry profiles one TCR beta chain with its context. The antigen remains undetermined. The CDR3 length is 14 residues. Germline CDR1 is KGHSH and CDR2 is LQKENI. The V segment lost 2 bases and the J segment 4 bases; nucleotides outside the gene matches: 2. PCR primers comprised 60 Vbeta and 13 Jbeta primers. Repertoires were generated with immunoSEQ multiplex PCR, while TCRdb's copy carries only in-frame clones and drops some. Among nearly 200,000 clones listed, approximately 78% were seen once. The entry originates in a study of cytomegalovirus exposure and HLA in healthy donors. The study's findings and limits: In a later analysis, compared with equally common non-associated chains, HLA-associated beta chains were more expanded. It was likely that a cluster of highly shared sequence variants was a sequencing artifact.

This receptor was taken from a woman aged 50 to 60 in good health and CMV-seropositive. This sequence joins TRBV18 and TRBJ2-1; 7 nucleotides match TRBD1. The sequenced material came from PBMCs. The CDR3 reads CASSPGTDYNEQFF. The CDR3 DNA reads as TGTGCCAGCTCACCAGGGACAGATTACAATGAGCAGTTCTTC.